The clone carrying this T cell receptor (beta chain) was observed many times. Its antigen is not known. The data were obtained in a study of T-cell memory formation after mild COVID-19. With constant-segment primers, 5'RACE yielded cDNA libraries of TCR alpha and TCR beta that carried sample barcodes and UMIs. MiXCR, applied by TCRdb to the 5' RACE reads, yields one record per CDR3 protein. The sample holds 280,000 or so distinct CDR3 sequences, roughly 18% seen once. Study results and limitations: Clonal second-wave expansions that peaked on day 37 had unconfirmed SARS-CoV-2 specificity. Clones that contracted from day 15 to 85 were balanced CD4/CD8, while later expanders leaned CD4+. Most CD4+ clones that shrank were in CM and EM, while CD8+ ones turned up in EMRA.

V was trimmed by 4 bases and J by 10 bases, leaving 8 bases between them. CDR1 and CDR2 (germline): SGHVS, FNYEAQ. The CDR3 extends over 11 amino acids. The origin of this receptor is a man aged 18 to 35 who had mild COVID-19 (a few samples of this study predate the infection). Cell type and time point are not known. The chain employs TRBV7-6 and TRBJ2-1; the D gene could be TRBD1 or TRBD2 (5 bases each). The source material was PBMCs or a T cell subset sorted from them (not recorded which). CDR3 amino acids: CASSWGLEQFF. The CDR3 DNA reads TGTGCCAGCAGCTGGGGGTTGGAGCAGTTCTTC.